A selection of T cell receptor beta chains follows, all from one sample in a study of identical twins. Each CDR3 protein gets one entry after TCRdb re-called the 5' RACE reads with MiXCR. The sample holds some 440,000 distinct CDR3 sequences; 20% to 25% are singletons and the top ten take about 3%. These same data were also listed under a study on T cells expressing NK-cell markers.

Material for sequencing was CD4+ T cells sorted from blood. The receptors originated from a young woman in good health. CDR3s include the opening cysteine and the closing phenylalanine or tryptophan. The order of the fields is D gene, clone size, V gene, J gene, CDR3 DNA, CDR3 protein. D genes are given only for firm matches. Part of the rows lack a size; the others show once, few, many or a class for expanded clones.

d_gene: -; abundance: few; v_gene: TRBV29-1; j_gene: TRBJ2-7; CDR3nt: TGCAGCGTCCCCTCGGACAGACCCTACGAGCAGTACTTC; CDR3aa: CSVPSDRPYEQYF
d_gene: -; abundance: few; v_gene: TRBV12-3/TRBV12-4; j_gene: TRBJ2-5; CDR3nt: TGTGCCAGCAGTTTAGCGCCGGGAGAGACCCAGTACTTC; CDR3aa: CASSLAPGETQYF
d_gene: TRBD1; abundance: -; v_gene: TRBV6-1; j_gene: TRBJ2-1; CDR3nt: TGTGCCAGCAATCGACACGGGACAGGGGGCAATGAGCAGTTCTTC; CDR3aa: CASNRHGTGGNEQFF
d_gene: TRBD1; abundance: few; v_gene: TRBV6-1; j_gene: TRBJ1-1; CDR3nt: TGTGCCAGCAGGCCGACAGGGTGGACTGAAGCTTTCTTT; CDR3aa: CASRPTGWTEAFF
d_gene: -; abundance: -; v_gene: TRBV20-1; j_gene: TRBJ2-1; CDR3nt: TGCAGTGCTAGAGATCTGGCGGAACAGTCCTACAATGAGCAGTTCTTC; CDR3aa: CSARDLAEQSYNEQFF
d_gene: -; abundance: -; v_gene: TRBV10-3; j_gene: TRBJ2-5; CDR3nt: TGTGCCATCAGTGAGACGGGAACGGAGACCCAGTACTTC; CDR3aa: CAISETGTETQYF
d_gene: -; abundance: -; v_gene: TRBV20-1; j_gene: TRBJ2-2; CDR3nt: TGCAGTGCCCCGGGGCGCGACAGAAACACCGGGGAGCTGTTTTTT; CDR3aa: CSAPGRDRNTGELFF
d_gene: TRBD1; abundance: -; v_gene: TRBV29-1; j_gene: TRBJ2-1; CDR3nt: TGCAGCGTTGCACGACAGCAGGGGGCCAATGAGCAGTTCTTC; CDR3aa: CSVARQQGANEQFF
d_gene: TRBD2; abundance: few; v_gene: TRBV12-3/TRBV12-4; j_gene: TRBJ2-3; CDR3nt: TGTGCCAGCAGTTTCGGTAGCGGGGCTGATACGCAGTATTTT; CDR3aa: CASSFGSGADTQYF
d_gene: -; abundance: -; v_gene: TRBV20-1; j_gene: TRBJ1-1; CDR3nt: TGCAGTGCCCTGGTTGGGGCGCCCCATACTGAAGCTTTCTTT; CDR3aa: CSALVGAPHTEAFF
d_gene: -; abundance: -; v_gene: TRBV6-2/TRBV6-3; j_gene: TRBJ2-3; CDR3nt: TGTGCCAGCAGTTACCTACGAGACACAGATACGCAGTATTTT; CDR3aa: CASSYLRDTDTQYF
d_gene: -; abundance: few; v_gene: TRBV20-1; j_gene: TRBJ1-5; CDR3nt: TGCAGTGGACCGTGGAATCAGCCCCAGCATTTT; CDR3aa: CSGPWNQPQHF
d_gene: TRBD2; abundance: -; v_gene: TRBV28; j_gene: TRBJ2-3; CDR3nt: TGTGCCAGCAGTTTATGGCGGGGGGGCGGCCCAGATACGCAGTATTTT; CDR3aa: CASSLWRGGGPDTQYF
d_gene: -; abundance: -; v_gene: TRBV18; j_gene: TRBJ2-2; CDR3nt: TGTGCCAGCTCACTTTGGACAGCAAACACCGGGGAGCTGTTTTTT; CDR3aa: CASSLWTANTGELFF
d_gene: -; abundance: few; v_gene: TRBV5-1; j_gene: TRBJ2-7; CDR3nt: TGCGCCAGCAGCTTGTCGGCGGGAGAGCAGTACTTC; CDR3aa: CASSLSAGEQYF
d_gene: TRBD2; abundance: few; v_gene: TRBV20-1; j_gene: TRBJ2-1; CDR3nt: TGCAGTGCTAGACAACCGGGACTAGGAGGGGCGAATGAGCAGTTCTTC; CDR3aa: CSARQPGLGGANEQFF
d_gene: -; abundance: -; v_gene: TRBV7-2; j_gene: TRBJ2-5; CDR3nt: TGTGCCAGCAGATCGGGACTGAGAGCGGCCCAGTACTTC; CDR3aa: CASRSGLRAAQYF
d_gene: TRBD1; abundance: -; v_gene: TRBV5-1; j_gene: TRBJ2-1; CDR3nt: TGCGCCAGCAGCTCCCAAGGACAGGAGAATGAGCAGTTCTTC; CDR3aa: CASSSQGQENEQFF
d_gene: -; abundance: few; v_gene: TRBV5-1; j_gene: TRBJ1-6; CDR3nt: TGCGCCAGCAGCTGGGCGGGGTGGAATTCACCCCTCCACTTT; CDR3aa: CASSWAGWNSPLHF
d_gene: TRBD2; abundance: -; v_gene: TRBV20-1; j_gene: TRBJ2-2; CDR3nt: TGCAGTGCGACCATAGCGGGAGGCGGCACCGGGGAGCTGTTTTTT; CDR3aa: CSATIAGGGTGELFF
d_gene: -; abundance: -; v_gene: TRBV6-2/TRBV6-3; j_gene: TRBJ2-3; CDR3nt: TGTGCCAGCAGTCCGCGGATAGATACGCAGTATTTT; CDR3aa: CASSPRIDTQYF
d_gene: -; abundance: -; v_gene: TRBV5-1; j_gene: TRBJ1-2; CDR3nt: TGCGCCAGCAGACAGAGCGGGGGCAGCTATGGCTACACCTTC; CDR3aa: CASRQSGGSYGYTF
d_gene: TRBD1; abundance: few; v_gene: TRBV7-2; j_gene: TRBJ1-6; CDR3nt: TGTGCCAGCAGCTCAGGGGGGAATTCACCCCTCCACTTT; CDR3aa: CASSSGGNSPLHF
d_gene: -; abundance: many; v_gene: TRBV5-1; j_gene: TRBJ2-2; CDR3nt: TGTGCCAGCAGTTTAGTACAGGGGAGGACCGGGGAGCTGTTTTTT; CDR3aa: CASSLVQGRTGELFF
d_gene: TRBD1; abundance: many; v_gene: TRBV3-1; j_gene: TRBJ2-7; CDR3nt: TGTGCCAGCAGCCTATGGCAACAGGGGTTATTCGAGCAGTACTTC; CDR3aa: CASSLWQQGLFEQYF
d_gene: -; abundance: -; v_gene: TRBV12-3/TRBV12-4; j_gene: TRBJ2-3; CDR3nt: TGTGCCACCAAACCGGGACGTAGCACAGATACGCAGTATTTT; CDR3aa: CATKPGRSTDTQYF
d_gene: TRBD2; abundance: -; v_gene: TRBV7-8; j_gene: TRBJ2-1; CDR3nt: TGTGCCAGCAGCTTAGCGGTGGCTAGCGGGTGGAATGAGCAGTTCTTC; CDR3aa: CASSLAVASGWNEQFF
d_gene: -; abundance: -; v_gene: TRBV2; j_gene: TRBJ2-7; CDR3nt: TGTGCCAGCAGAAGGACTTCACTTAGATTCGAGCAGTACTTC; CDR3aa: CASRRTSLRFEQYF
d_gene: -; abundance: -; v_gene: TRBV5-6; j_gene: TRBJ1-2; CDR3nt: TGTGCCAGCAGCTTGTACGGGGGTGGCTACACCTTC; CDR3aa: CASSLYGGGYTF
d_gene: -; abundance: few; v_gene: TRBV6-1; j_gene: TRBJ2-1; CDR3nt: TGTGCCAGCATGCTGATAGCCGGCGGGAATGAGCAGTTCTTC; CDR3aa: CASMLIAGGNEQFF
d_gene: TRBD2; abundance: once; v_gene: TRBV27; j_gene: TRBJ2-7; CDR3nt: TGTGCCAGCAGTTCCTTAGCGGGAGGGCACTACGAGCAGTACTTC; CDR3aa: CASSSLAGGHYEQYF
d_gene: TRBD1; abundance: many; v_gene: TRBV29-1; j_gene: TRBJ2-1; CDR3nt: TGCAGCGTTGTTTGGGACAGGAAATACAATGAGCAGTTCTTC; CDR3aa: CSVVWDRKYNEQFF
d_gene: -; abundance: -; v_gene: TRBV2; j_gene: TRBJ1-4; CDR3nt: TGTGCCAGCAGGTGGGCAGGAGGAAATGAAAAACTGTTTTTT; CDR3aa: CASRWAGGNEKLFF
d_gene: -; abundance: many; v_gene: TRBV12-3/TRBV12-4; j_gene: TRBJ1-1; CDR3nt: TGTGCCAGCAGTTTAGGGGGCAGGGACGGGAGAACTGAAGCTTTCTTT; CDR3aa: CASSLGGRDGRTEAFF
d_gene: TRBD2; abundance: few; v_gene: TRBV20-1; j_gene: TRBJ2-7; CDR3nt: TGCAGTGCTAGAGGGGGACTAGCGGGGTATTACGAGCAGTACTTC; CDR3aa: CSARGGLAGYYEQYF
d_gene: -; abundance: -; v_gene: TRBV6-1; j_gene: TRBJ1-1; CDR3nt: TGTGCCAGCAGGGCCTGGTGGCAGCTGAACACTGAAGCTTTCTTT; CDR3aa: CASRAWWQLNTEAFF
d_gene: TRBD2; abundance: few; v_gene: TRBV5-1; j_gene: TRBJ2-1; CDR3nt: TGCGCCAGCAGCCACGGGGGGGCGGCAAATGAGCAGTTCTTC; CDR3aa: CASSHGGAANEQFF
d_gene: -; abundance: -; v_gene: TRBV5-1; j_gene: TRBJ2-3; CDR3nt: TGCGCCAGCACCGACACAGATACGCAGTATTTT; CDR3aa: CASTDTDTQYF
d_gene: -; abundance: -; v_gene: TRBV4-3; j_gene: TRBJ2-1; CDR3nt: TGCGCCAGCAGCCAAGATCTAGTTATCGGGCGCGACAATGAGCAGTTCTTC; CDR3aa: CASSQDLVIGRDNEQFF
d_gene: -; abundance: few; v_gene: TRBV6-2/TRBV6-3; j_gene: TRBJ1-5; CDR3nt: TGTGCCAGCAGTTACTCGAGGAGTGGGGGGAATAGCAATCAGCCCCAGCATTTT; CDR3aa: CASSYSRSGGNSNQPQHF
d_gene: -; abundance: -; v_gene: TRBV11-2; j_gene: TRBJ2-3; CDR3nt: TGTGCCAGCAGCCCCCTCGGGGAAGATACGCAGTATTTT; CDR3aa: CASSPLGEDTQYF
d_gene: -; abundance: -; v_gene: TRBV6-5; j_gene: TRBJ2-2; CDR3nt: TGTGCCAGCAGTTACTCGAAAGTACCGACCGGGGAGCTGTTTTTT; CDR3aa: CASSYSKVPTGELFF
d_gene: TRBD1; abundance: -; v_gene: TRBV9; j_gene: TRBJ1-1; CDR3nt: TGTGCCAGCAGCTCTCGACGCGATGGGACAGCTAACACTGAAGCTTTCTTT; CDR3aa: CASSSRRDGTANTEAFF
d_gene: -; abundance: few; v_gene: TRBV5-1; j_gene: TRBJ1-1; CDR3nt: TGCGCCAGCAGGGGAAGAGGAAACATGAACACTGAAGCTTTCTTT; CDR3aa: CASRGRGNMNTEAFF
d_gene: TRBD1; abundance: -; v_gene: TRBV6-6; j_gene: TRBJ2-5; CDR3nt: TGTGCCAGCCCGTCGGACAGGGCGGAGACCCAGTACTTC; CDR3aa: CASPSDRAETQYF
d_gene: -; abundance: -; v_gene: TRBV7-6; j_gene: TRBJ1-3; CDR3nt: TGTGCCAGCGGTCCGGCGCTTACTGGAAACACCATATATTTT; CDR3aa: CASGPALTGNTIYF
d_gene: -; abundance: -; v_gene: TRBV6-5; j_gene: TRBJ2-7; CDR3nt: TGTGCCAGCAGTTTCGGCGCAGGCCAGTACGAGCAGTACTTC; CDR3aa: CASSFGAGQYEQYF
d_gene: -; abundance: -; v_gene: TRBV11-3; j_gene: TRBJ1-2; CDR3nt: TGTGCCAGCAGCTCGGAGGGGACCGGCTACACCTTC; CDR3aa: CASSSEGTGYTF
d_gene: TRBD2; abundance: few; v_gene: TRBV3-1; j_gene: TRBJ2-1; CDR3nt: TGTGCCAGCAGCCCTGGACTAGCCCATGAGCAGTTCTTC; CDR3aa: CASSPGLAHEQFF
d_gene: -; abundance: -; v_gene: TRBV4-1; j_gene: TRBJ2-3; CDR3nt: TGCGCCAGCAGCCCCAGGTGGGGGGGCACAGATACGCAGTATTTT; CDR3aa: CASSPRWGGTDTQYF
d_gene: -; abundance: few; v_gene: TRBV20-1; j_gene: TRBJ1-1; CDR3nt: TGCAGTGCTAGAGATCGGGGACGGCGGAACACTGAAGCTTTCTTT; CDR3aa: CSARDRGRRNTEAFF
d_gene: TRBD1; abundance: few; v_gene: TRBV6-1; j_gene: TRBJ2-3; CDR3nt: TGTGCCAGCAGTCCCGGGACAGGGCGCACAGATACGCAGTATTTT; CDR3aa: CASSPGTGRTDTQYF
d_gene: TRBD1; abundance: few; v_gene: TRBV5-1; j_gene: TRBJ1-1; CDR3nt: TGCGCCAGCAGCTCAAATCGACAGGGAAGGACTGAAGCTTTCTTT; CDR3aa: CASSSNRQGRTEAFF